Reported below is one TCR beta chain. Its target is not known. Libraries were prepared by immunoSEQ multiplex PCR; TCRdb keeps only in-frame clonotypes and omits some of them. The repertoire holds 130,000 to 150,000 clones, with just under 90% as singletons. Germline-derived CDR1 and CDR2 are MNHEY and SVGAGI. This CDR3 spans 15 amino acids. V lost 4 bases and J lost 5; bases outside the gene matches: 9. This sample was included in a study of cytomegalovirus exposure and HLA in healthy donors. Background on the study: Later, an analysis reported that the approximately 120 validation repertoires had used the same platform as the roughly 680 first-cohort repertoires. The study's findings and limits: There were some public TCRs occurring in many donors, but most TCR sequences were rare.

The TCR sequence derives from a woman under 40 in good health and CMV-seropositive. The sequencing sample was made of PBMCs. The chain joins TRBV6-5 to TRBJ2-5; TRBD2 matches at 8 bases. The DNA of the CDR3 is TGTGCCAGCAGTTGGGGGACTAGTGACTGGGAGACCCAGTACTTC. It yields the protein CASSWGTSDWETQYF.